These 8 T cell receptor beta chains were sequenced from one sample in a study of Ad26.COV2.S vaccination and SARS-CoV-2 variants. Repertoires were generated with immunoSEQ multiplex PCR, while TCRdb's copy carries only in-frame clones and drops some. The repertoire holds about 87,000 clones, with approximately 86% as singletons. The sample here was peripheral blood, taken after recovery from COVID-19. These TCRs come from a human donor who had recovered from COVID-19.

The genes are TRBV14 and TRBJ2-1; no definite D call. V lost 4 bases and J 7 bases, leaving 14 bases between the germline ends. Germline loops: CDR1 SGHDN, CDR2 FVKESK. This CDR3 comprises 14 residues. CDR3 DNA sequence: TGTGCCAGCAGCCCTGACTGGTTAGGGAATGAGCAGTTCTTC. It yields the protein CASSPDWLGNEQFF. Combining the CDR3 with reference TRBV14 and TRBJ2-1 gives the whole variable domain EAGVTQFPSHSVIEKGQTVTLRCDPISGHDNLYWYRRVMGKEIKFLLHFVKESKQDESGMPNNRFLAERTGGTYSTLKVQPAELEDSGVYFCASSPDWLGNEQFFGPGTRLTVL.

This clone showed up just a few times. The junction does not match germline at one end; this may be a read error. This chain joins TRBV7-2 and TRBJ2-5; D ambiguous. The CDR3 consists of 13 residues. The germline gives CDR1 SGHTA, CDR2 FQGNSA. CDR3 in amino acids: CASSLDGSWTQYF. CDR3 DNA: TGTGCCAGCAGTTTAGACGGATCTTGGACCCAGTACTTC.

The chain has TRBV6-2 or TRBV6-3 and TRBJ2-5; 16 bases are a match to TRBD2. V dropped 0 bases and J dropped 10; count of bases not matched to a gene: 14. The germline V gene has CDR1 MNHEY and CDR2 SVGEGT. The CDR3 is 19 amino acids. CDR3 in amino acids: CASSYSRGTSGRAPWGQYF. In nucleotides, the CDR3 is TGTGCCAGCAGTTACTCGAGAGGGACTAGCGGGAGGGCCCCGTGGGGCCAGTACTTC.

J is TRBJ1-1 and V is TRBV3-1 (or the pseudogene TRBV3-2); D unresolved. V gave up 1 base and J gave up 2 bases, with 8 bases separating them. The CDR3 totals 14 residues. Germline CDR1 is LGHDT and CDR2 is YNNKEL (reference sequence). CDR3: CASSQVTDNTEAFF. CDR3 sequence (DNA): TGTGCCAGCAGCCAAGTTACAGACAACACTGAAGCTTTCTTT.

This chain links TRBV10-1 with TRBJ2-5; D gene uncertain. Trimming took off 3 bases at V and 5 bases at J, with 10 bases between the two ends. CDR3 size: 13 residues. Germline values: CDR1 WNHNN, CDR2 SYGVQD (reference sequence). The CDR3 sequence: CASSEWGSETQYF. As DNA, the CDR3 is TGCGCCAGCAGTGAATGGGGTTCGGAGACCCAGTACTTC.

This clone was seen once. The chain employs TRBV27 and TRBJ2-7, with 11 bases aligning to TRBD2. Trimming at V came to 4 bases and at J to 3 bases, leaving 5 bases not matched to a gene. Germline loops: CDR1 MNHEY, CDR2 SMNVEV (reference sequence). The CDR3 sequence is 15 residues long. The CDR3 reads CASSSSGTSGYEQYF. For the CDR3, the DNA is TGTGCCAGCAGTTCCTCCGGGACTAGCGGCTACGAGCAGTACTTC.

The chain employs TRBV19 and TRBJ1-4; 7 bases fit TRBD1. There are 13 residues in the CDR3. From germline, CDR1 is LNHDA and CDR2 SQIVND (reference sequence). J lost 8 bases, V lost 9 bases, and 9 bases had no gene match. The CDR3 protein is CASQSPGQEKLFF. DNA for the CDR3: TGTGCCAGCCAGAGCCCGGGACAGGAAAAACTGTTTTTT.

This rearrangement joins TRBV4-2 to TRBJ1-2; a possible D gene is TRBD1 (5 bases). Germline loops: CDR1 LGHNA, CDR2 YNFKEQ. CDR3 size: 15 residues. The ends were cut back, 1 base at V and 5 bases at J, with 14 bases in the middle. The CDR3 DNA reads TGTGCCAGCAGCCAAGGCGAGGGGACGCAGTATGGCTACACCTTC. Its translation: CASSQGEGTQYGYTF.